These 24 T cell receptor beta chains came from one sample sequenced in a study of early T cells in non-severe SARS-CoV-2 infection. TCRdb used MiXCR to reprocess the 5' RACE reads, holding one entry per CDR3 protein. Among tens of thousands of distinct CDR3 sequences, about 10% were seen once, and the ten largest hold under 4.5%. Specimen: whole blood, collected at baseline. Every receptor here comes from an adult who was a healthcare worker with PCR-confirmed SARS-CoV-2 infection or an uninfected control (not recorded which).

The chain has TRBV7-6 and TRBJ1-4; 8 nucleotides agree with TRBD1. In germline, CDR1 is SGHVS, CDR2 FNYEAQ. This CDR3 has 15 amino acids. The ends lost 6 bases at V and 6 bases at J; junction bases unmatched: 9. The DNA of the CDR3 is TGTGCCAGCAGTCAAACAGGGGGTTTGTATGAAAAACTGTTTTTT. Its translation: CASSQTGGLYEKLFF.

This clonotype occurred a few times. This sequence joins TRBV30 and TRBJ2-3; the match to TRBD2 covers 7 bases. V lost 1 base, J lost 6 bases, and 7 bases stayed unmatched. CDR1 GTSNPN and CDR2 SVGIG come from the germline V gene (reference sequence). This CDR3 has 14 residues. CDR3 DNA: TGTGCCTGGAGTGGTTCGGGGGGACCGGATACGCAGTATTTT. The encoded protein is CAWSGSGGPDTQYF.

A few counts support this clonotype. The J gene is TRBJ2-7, the V gene TRBV25-1; the D gene is possibly TRBD1 (6 bases). Germline V lookup: CDR1 MGHDK, CDR2 SYGVNS. Trimming removed 4 bases at V and 5 bases at J, with 15 bases between. The CDR3 covers 14 residues. CDR3 in DNA: TGTGCCAGCAGTGTGACTGCCGAGGGGGACGAGCAGTACTTC. Translated: CASSVTAEGDEQYF.

The rearrangement links TRBV6-5 to TRBJ1-2; D is possibly TRBD1 (5 bases). This CDR3 region has 15 residues. With 6 bases removed from V and 8 bases from J, the gap between germline ends came to 22 bases. Germline loops: CDR1 MNHEY, CDR2 SVGAGI. The CDR3 reads CASSPTTGTPKGYTF. As DNA, the CDR3 is TGTGCCAGCAGCCCAACTACCGGGACGCCGAAAGGCTACACCTTC.

V gene TRBV7-9 combines with J gene TRBJ2-1; D is undetermined. Deletions cut 2 bases from V and 3 bases from J, with 8 bases between. Germline V CDR1 and CDR2: SEHNR, FQNEAQ (reference sequence). CDR3 length equals 14 residues. The CDR3, as DNA: TGTGCCAGCAGCTTAACCGGGTTCTACAATGAGCAGTTCTTC. Protein: CASSLTGFYNEQFF.

The gene calls are TRBV20-1 and TRBJ2-5, with D possibly matching TRBD1 (8 bases). With 0 bases removed from V and 4 bases from J, the gap between germline ends came to 18 bases. Per the germline V gene, CDR1 is DFQATT and CDR2 is SNEGSKA (reference sequence). The CDR3 length is 16 residues. CDR3 region: CSARDQRNRGGETQYF. The CDR3, as DNA: TGCAGTGCTAGAGATCAACGGAACAGGGGGGGAGAGACCCAGTACTTC.

The chain joins TRBV7-9 to TRBJ2-7, with 8 bases aligning to TRBD1. V was pared by 5 bases and J by 4 bases, with 7 bases of the junction left unmatched. The CDR3 totals 14 residues. Per the germline V gene, CDR1 is SEHNR and CDR2 is FQNEAQ (reference sequence). In DNA, the CDR3 is TGTGCCAGCAGCACGGACAGGGACCTTTACGAGCAGTACTTC. This gives the protein CASSTDRDLYEQYF.

This clonotype was picked up many times. The CDR3 DNA is TGTGCCAGCAGTTACTCCTACACCGGGGAGCTGTTTTTT. It codes for CASSYSYTGELFF. The chain is built from TRBV6-5 and TRBJ2-2, with D unresolved. Germline values: CDR1 MNHEY, CDR2 SVGAGI. The CDR3 has 13 residues. V was shortened by 0 bases and J by 3 bases, with 2 bases between the two germline ends.

In this sample, this clonotype turned up a few times. The V and J genes are TRBV18 and TRBJ1-6, with a possible D match to TRBD1 (6 bases). The CDR3 extends over 15 amino acids. Between the trimmed V and J ends, which lost 2 bases and 10 bases, there was a span of 15 bases. Germline-derived CDR1 and CDR2 are KGHSH and LQKENI. The CDR3 loop reads CASSPVLQGNSPLHF. CDR3 in DNA: TGTGCCAGCTCACCAGTTTTACAGGGTAACTCACCCCTCCACTTT.

This clonotype occurred many times. The chain couples TRBV6-5 to TRBJ1-4, with D uncertain. This CDR3 region has 15 residues. The V end lost 0 bases, the J end lost 5 bases, and 10 bases lay between the germline ends. Germline V CDR1 and CDR2: MNHEY, SVGAGI. The CDR3: CASSYSGGFNEKLFF. The CDR3 DNA reads as TGTGCCAGCAGTTACTCGGGAGGATTCAATGAAAAACTGTTTTTT.

There are a few counts of this clonotype. The chain combines TRBV30 with TRBJ1-2; 8 positions agree with TRBD1. Germline V gene lookup returns CDR1 GTSNPN and CDR2 SVGIG (reference sequence). There are 13 residues in the CDR3. J gave up 6 bases and V 2 bases, and 5 bases lay outside the gene matches. For the CDR3, the DNA is TGTGCCTGGAGTTCGACAGGGGTGGATGGCTACACCTTC. It specifies CAWSSTGVDGYTF.

This clonotype was seen repeatedly, ten times or more. J is TRBJ2-3 and V is TRBV14, with D possibly matching TRBD2 (5 bases). CDR3 length equals 12 residues. The ends were cut back, 4 bases at V and 7 bases at J, with 9 bases in the middle. Per germline, CDR1 SGHDN and CDR2 FVKESK. CDR3: CASSPRGYTQYF. In DNA, the CDR3 is TGTGCCAGCAGCCCCCGGGGTTATACGCAGTATTTT.

This chain links TRBV12-3 or TRBV12-4 with TRBJ2-1; TRBD2 matches at 10 bases. V dropped 6 bases and J dropped 4; count of bases not matched to a gene: 6. CDR3 length: 15 amino acids. The CDR3 DNA reads as TGTGCCAGCAGCTTTAGCGGGGGGTATTACAATGAGCAGTTCTTC. It encodes CASSFSGGYYNEQFF.

This chain uses TRBV25-1 with TRBJ2-7, with TRBD1 identical over 11 bases. V gave up 1 base and J gave up 7 bases; unmatched junction bases: 9. The CDR3 spans 16 residues. Germline CDR1 MGHDK, CDR2 SYGVNS. CDR3 DNA: TGTGCCAGCAGTGAATTGAGCGGACAGGGGGCGCATGAGCAGTACTTC. It yields the protein CASSELSGQGAHEQYF.

The sample holds many counts of this clonotype. This rearrangement joins TRBV7-9 to TRBJ2-7, with 8 bases identical to TRBD2. In germline, CDR1 is SEHNR, CDR2 FQNEAQ (reference sequence). This CDR3 has 13 residues. Trimming took 6 bases from V and 5 from J; bases not matched to a gene: 6. The CDR3 loop is CASSLTGGHEQYF. In nucleotides, the CDR3 is TGTGCCAGCAGTTTAACGGGAGGGCACGAGCAGTACTTC.

This clonotype was counted at least ten times. V is TRBV20-1 and J is TRBJ2-1; the match to TRBD1 covers 7 bases. Trimming removed 2 bases from V and 6 bases from J; junction bases left unmatched: 1. Per germline, CDR1 DFQATT and CDR2 SNEGSKA (reference sequence). The CDR3 extends over 12 amino acids. CDR3 bases: TGCAGTGCTAGAAGGGGGCGCAATGAGCAGTTCTTC. This translates into CSARRGRNEQFF.

This clonotype was observed a handful of times. V and J are TRBV7-6 and TRBJ2-7, with 10 bases aligning to TRBD1. Germline V gene lookup returns CDR1 SGHVS and CDR2 FNYEAQ. V trimming: 4 bases; J trimming: 5 bases; junction bases outside the gene matches: 2. The CDR3 is 13 residues long. This CDR3 is CASSSGQGNEQYF. In nucleotides, the CDR3 is TGTGCCAGCAGCTCGGGACAGGGGAACGAGCAGTACTTC. The variable domain in full, with the rest retrieved from reference TRBV7-6 and TRBJ2-7, is GAGVSQSPRYKVTKRGQDVALRCDPISGHVSLYWYRQALGQGPEFLTYFNYEAQQDKSGLPNDRFSAERPEGSISTLTIQRTEQRDSAMYRCASSSGQGNEQYFGPGTRLTVT.

In this sample, this clonotype turned up a few times. The rearrangement links TRBV19 to TRBJ2-7; weak D call: TRBD1 (5 bases). V was shortened by 3 bases and J by 2 bases, with 14 bases between the two germline ends. From germline, CDR1 is LNHDA and CDR2 SQIVND (reference sequence). CDR3 size: 15 residues. In nucleotides, the CDR3 is TGTGCCAGTAGTATGGGGCCAGGGCACCCCTACGAGCAGTACTTC. Translation: CASSMGPGHPYEQYF.

This chain uses TRBV6-4 with TRBJ2-3, with D possibly TRBD1 on 6 matching bases. V was trimmed by 8 bases and J by 0 bases, leaving 12 bases between them. CDR3 length: 14 residues. The germline V gene encodes CDR1 MRHNA and CDR2 SNTAGT. The CDR3 DNA reads TGTGCCAGCGGACGGACAGCCAGCACAGATACGCAGTATTTT. Its protein is CASGRTASTDTQYF.

This clonotype was counted at least ten times. The chain combines TRBV19 with TRBJ2-5; 7 bases align to TRBD1. Germline loops: CDR1 LNHDA, CDR2 SQIVND (reference sequence). CDR3 size: 13 residues. J was trimmed by 2 bases and V by 7 bases; bases with no gene match: 4. The CDR3 DNA sequence: TGTGCCAGTAAACAGGGGATGCAAGAGACCCAGTACTTC. Amino acids: CASKQGMQETQYF.

The rearrangement joins TRBV28 to TRBJ2-3, with D possibly TRBD2 on 6 matching bases. The CDR3 runs 14 residues. CDR1 and CDR2 from the germline V gene are MDHEN and SYDVKM. V dropped 3 bases and J dropped 1 base, with 8 bases sitting between them. The CDR3 here is CASSFPSGTDTQYF. The DNA for the CDR3 is TGTGCCAGCAGTTTCCCTAGCGGCACAGATACGCAGTATTTT.

This clonotype has only a few counts. The rearrangement links TRBV2 to TRBJ2-3; 9 positions agree with TRBD2. The germline V gene has CDR1 SNHLY and CDR2 FYNNEI. There are 17 residues in the CDR3. V lost 4 bases and J lost 0; bases outside the gene matches: 8. The CDR3 protein is CASSGDASGASTDTQYF. CDR3 sequence (DNA): TGTGCCAGCAGTGGGGACGCTAGCGGGGCTAGCACAGATACGCAGTATTTT.

Here the CDR3 DNA reads TGTGCCAGCAATCTGGGACAGATTAATTCACCCCTCCACTTT. This codes for CASNLGQINSPLHF. The rearrangement uses TRBV6-1 and TRBJ1-6; 7 positions agree with TRBD1. Trimming removed 7 bases from V and 6 bases from J; junction bases left unmatched: 6. CDR3 length: 14 residues. Germline-derived CDR1 and CDR2 are MNHNS and SASEGT.

V gene TRBV5-1 combines with J gene TRBJ2-1; D is uncertain. V shed 3 bases and J shed 0 bases, with 13 bases lying between them. The CDR3 is 16 amino acids. Germline-derived CDR1 and CDR2 are SGHRS and YFSETQ. The DNA of the CDR3 is TGCGCCAGCAGCTCTGTAAGGACGAGCTCCTACAATGAGCAGTTCTTC. Translating it yields CASSSVRTSSYNEQFF.